The rows below give T cell receptor beta chains drawn from one sample of a study of neoadjuvant anti-PD-1 for oral cavity cancer. The assay was immunoSEQ multiplex PCR, and TCRdb's table has in-frame clones only and misses some. The sample includes tens of thousands of clones, 65% to 80% of them seen just once. Material: PBMCs, obtained before nivolumab (anti-PD-1) treatment. The receptors shown here come from a person between 40 and 85 years old with oral cavity squamous cell carcinoma. Each CDR3 is given with its conserved first and last residue. A D gene is named only where the DNA matches it firmly. A row's size may be missing; if present it is once, few, many or a size class.

D: .
size: .
J: TRBJ2-7
V: TRBV5-1
DNA: TGCGCCAGCAGCCTGACAGATAACGAGCAGTACTTC
CDR3: CASSLTDNEQYF

D: .
size: .
J: TRBJ1-2
V: TRBV15
DNA: TGTGCCACCAGCCGCCGGACGGATCACTATGGCTACACCTTC
CDR3: CATSRRTDHYGYTF

D: TRBD1
size: .
J: TRBJ2-3
V: TRBV14
DNA: TGTGCCAGCAGCCAGAGGACAGGGGGCACAGATACGCAGTATTTT
CDR3: CASSQRTGGTDTQYF

D: TRBD2
size: .
J: TRBJ2-3
V: TRBV23-1
DNA: TGCGCCAGCAGTCTATCGACTAGCGGGGCTAGCACAGATACGCAGTATTTT
CDR3: CASSLSTSGASTDTQYF

D: .
size: .
J: TRBJ1-6
V: TRBV5-6
DNA: TGTGCCAGCAGCCAGCCCCTCGGGAATTCACCCCTCCACTTT
CDR3: CASSQPLGNSPLHF

D: .
size: .
J: TRBJ1-2
V: TRBV19
DNA: TGTGCCAGTAGTACCAACTCTAGGGGGACGAACTATGGCTACACCTTC
CDR3: CASSTNSRGTNYGYTF

D: TRBD2
size: .
J: TRBJ2-3
V: TRBV15
DNA: TGTGCCACCAGCAGGAGCGGGAGGGAAGATACGCAGTATTTT
CDR3: CATSRSGREDTQYF

D: TRBD1
size: few
J: TRBJ1-1
V: TRBV10-1
DNA: TGCGCCAGCAGCCGGACAGGGGAAGGTGAAGCTTTCTTT
CDR3: CASSRTGEGEAFF

D: .
size: .
J: TRBJ2-2
V: TRBV15
DNA: TGTGCCACCAGCAGAGATAAGGGCGGCGGGGAGCTGTTTTTT
CDR3: CATSRDKGGGELFF

D: .
size: .
J: TRBJ1-3
V: TRBV20-1
DNA: TGCAGTGCTAGAGATCTTAACACCATATATTTT
CDR3: CSARDLNTIYF

D: TRBD1
size: .
J: TRBJ1-6
V: TRBV5-1
DNA: TGCGCCAGCAGCTGGGGCACAGGGGATTCACCCCTCCACTTT
CDR3: CASSWGTGDSPLHF

D: .
size: .
J: TRBJ2-5
V: TRBV19
DNA: TGTGCCAGTAGTTCCACCGTCTCTAGTGATTCTAATCACTTC
CDR3: CASSSTVSSDSNHF

D: .
size: once
J: TRBJ1-2
V: TRBV5-4
DNA: TGTGCCAGCAGCTTGGAGACACGTACTCATAATGGCTACACCTTC
CDR3: CASSLETRTHNGYTF

D: TRBD1
size: few
J: TRBJ2-4
V: TRBV28
DNA: TGTGCCAGCAGTTTACCCGGGACAGGGGGGAACATTCAGTACTTC
CDR3: CASSLPGTGGNIQYF

D: .
size: .
J: TRBJ1-1
V: TRBV5-1
DNA: TGCGCCAGCAGTCGGGAGGGTACTAACACTGAAGCTTTCTTT
CDR3: CASSREGTNTEAFF

D: TRBD2
size: .
J: TRBJ2-1
V: TRBV19
DNA: TGTGCCAGTAGTATACCGGGGGGATACAATGAGCAGTTCTTC
CDR3: CASSIPGGYNEQFF

D: .
size: .
J: TRBJ2-1
V: TRBV2
DNA: TGTGCCAGCTTCAGGGGGAGGGTCGGGGATGAGCAGTTCTTC
CDR3: CASFRGRVGDEQFF

D: .
size: few
J: TRBJ2-5
V: TRBV6-1
DNA: TGTGCCAGCACCGCAGATCCGGGTAGGGAGACCCAGTACTTC
CDR3: CASTADPGRETQYF

D: .
size: .
J: TRBJ1-1
V: TRBV27
DNA: TGTGCCAGCAGTTTAATTGAGGGGGTGTCATTCACTGAAGCTTTCTTT
CDR3: CASSLIEGVSFTEAFF

D: .
size: .
J: TRBJ1-2
V: TRBV6-1
DNA: TGTGCCAGCAGTCCCATGATGGGGACAACGGCTGGCTACACCTTC
CDR3: CASSPMMGTTAGYTF

D: .
size: .
J: TRBJ2-7
V: TRBV15
DNA: TGTGCCACCAGCAGAGGACAGCCGGGCGAGCAGTACTTC
CDR3: CATSRGQPGEQYF

D: .
size: .
J: TRBJ1-1
V: TRBV29-1
DNA: TGCAGCGTTGGGGATGCCCTTCTTGGTGGGGCTTTCTTT
CDR3: CSVGDALLGGAFF

D: .
size: few
J: TRBJ2-3
V: TRBV15
DNA: TGTGCCACCAGCAGAGTTCAATGGGTGGAGAGCACAGATACGCAGTATTTT
CDR3: CATSRVQWVESTDTQYF

D: .
size: .
J: TRBJ2-6
V: TRBV28
DNA: TGTGCCAGCAGTCATGCCCAGGGAAGTGGGGCCAACGTCCTGACTTTC
CDR3: CASSHAQGSGANVLTF

D: TRBD2
size: .
J: TRBJ2-7
V: TRBV10-3
DNA: TGTGCCATCAGTGAAATACCGGGACTAGCTGAGTACGAGCAGTACTTC
CDR3: CAISEIPGLAEYEQYF

D: .
size: .
J: TRBJ1-2
V: TRBV6-5
DNA: TGTGCCAGCACCGTGGGACGGGGGAGCTATGGCTACACCTTC
CDR3: CASTVGRGSYGYTF

D: .
size: .
J: TRBJ2-7
V: TRBV5-1
DNA: TGCGCCAGCAGCTTGGGCCCGTCTGGGGGCGAGCAGTACTTC
CDR3: CASSLGPSGGEQYF